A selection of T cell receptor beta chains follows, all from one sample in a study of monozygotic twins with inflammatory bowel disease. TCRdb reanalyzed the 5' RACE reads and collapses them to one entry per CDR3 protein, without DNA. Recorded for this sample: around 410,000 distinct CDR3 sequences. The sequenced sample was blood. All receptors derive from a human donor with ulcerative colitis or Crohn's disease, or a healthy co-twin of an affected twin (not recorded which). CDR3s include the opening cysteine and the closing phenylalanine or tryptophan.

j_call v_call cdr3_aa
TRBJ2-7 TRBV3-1 CASSQDRGQGSSYF
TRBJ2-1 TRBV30 CAWIPGGREQFF
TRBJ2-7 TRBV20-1 CSAQPGTDYEQYF
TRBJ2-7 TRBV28 CASSFWTSGRAIYEQYF
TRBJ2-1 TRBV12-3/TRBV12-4 CASSFGTSGTPTYNEQFF
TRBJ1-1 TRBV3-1 CASSQAGAGTEAFF
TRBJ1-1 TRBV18 CASSPAMIGAPGTEAFF
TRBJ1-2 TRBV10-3 CAISETQGGYGYTF
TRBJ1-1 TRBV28 CASIAGGSEAFF
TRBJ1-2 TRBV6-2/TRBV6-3 CASSLKGGFYGYTF
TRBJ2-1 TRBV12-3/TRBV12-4 CASSLVLAAEQFF